This T cell receptor beta chain was profiled in a study of T cells in tumors after PD-1 blockade. Produced via immunoSEQ multiplex PCR; TCRdb's table is partial and in-frame only. The data hold approximately 47,000 clones, with more than 65% observed a single time. The CDR3 totals 13 residues. Looked up from germline, CDR1 is LNHDA and CDR2 is SQIVND (reference sequence). The V end lost 8 bases, the J end lost 2 bases, and 10 bases lay between the germline ends. The V call is TRBV19, the J call TRBJ1-5; D gene unclear. The clonotype was recovered from a human donor with advanced basal cell or squamous cell carcinoma (not recorded which). The specimen comprised PBMCs, sampled before anti-PD-1 therapy. The CDR3 DNA reads as TGTGCCAGTGATAGACTCGGCAATCAGCCCCAGCATTTT. It yields the protein CASDRLGNQPQHF.